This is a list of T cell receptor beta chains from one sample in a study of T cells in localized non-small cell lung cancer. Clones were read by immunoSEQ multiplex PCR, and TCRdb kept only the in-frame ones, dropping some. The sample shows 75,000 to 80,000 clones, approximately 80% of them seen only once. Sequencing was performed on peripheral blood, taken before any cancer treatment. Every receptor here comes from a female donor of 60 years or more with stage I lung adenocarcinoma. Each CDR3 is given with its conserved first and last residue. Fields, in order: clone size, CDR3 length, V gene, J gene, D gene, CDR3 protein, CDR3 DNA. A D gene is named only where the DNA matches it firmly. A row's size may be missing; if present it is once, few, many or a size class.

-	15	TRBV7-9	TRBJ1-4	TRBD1	CASSSTGGANEKLFF	TGTGCCAGCAGCTCGACAGGGGGTGCTAATGAAAAACTGTTTTTT
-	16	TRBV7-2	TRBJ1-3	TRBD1	CASSRRDRGSGNTIYF	TGTGCCAGCAGCCGCCGGGACAGGGGCTCTGGAAACACCATATATTTT
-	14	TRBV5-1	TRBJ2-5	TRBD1	CASSLAGQAETQYF	TGCGCCAGCAGCTTGGCCGGACAGGCAGAGACCCAGTACTTC
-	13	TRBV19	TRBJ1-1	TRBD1	CASSAGTGTEAFF	TGTGCCAGTAGTGCTGGGACAGGGACTGAAGCTTTCTTT
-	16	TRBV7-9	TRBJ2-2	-	CASSLEVGTGTGELFF	TGTGCCAGCAGCTTAGAGGTCGGGACGGGAACCGGGGAGCTGTTTTTT
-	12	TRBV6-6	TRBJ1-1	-	CASRKPGTEAFF	TGTGCCAGCAGGAAGCCCGGCACTGAAGCTTTCTTT
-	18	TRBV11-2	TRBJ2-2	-	CASSLDPLGAANTGELFF	TGTGCCAGCAGCTTAGATCCCCTTGGCGCAGCGAACACCGGGGAGCTGTTTTTT
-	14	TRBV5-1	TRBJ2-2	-	CASEWGASTGELFF	TGCGCTAGTGAATGGGGGGCGAGCACCGGGGAGCTGTTTTTT
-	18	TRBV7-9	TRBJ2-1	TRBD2	CASSSGTSGLGSYNEQFF	TGTGCCAGCAGCTCCGGGACTAGCGGGCTCGGGTCCTACAATGAGCAGTTCTTC
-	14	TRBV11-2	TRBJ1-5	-	CASSLQGSNQPQHF	TGTGCCAGCAGTCTACAGGGTAGCAATCAGCCCCAGCATTTT
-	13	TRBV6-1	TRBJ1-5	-	CATAVGGDQPQHF	TGTGCCACCGCTGTAGGAGGCGATCAGCCCCAGCATTTT
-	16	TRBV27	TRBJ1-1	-	CASSLSKLGAVPEAFF	TGTGCCAGCAGTTTATCGAAGCTTGGGGCTGTCCCCGAAGCTTTCTTT
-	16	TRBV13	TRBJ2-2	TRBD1	CASSLAGQGITGELFF	TGTGCCAGCAGCTTAGCGGGACAGGGGATCACCGGGGAGCTGTTTTTT
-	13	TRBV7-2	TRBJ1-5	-	CASSATYNQPQHF	TGTGCCAGCAGCGCCACATACAATCAGCCCCAGCATTTT
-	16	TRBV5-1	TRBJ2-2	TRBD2	CASSLAGGRATGELFF	TGCGCCAGCAGCTTGGCCGGCGGGAGGGCGACCGGGGAGCTGTTTTTT
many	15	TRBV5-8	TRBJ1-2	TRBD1	CASSVPGQGSYGYTF	TGTGCCAGCAGCGTTCCGGGACAGGGATCCTATGGCTACACCTTC
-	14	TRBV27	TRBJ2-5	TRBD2	CASSLAGVQETQYF	TGTGCCAGCAGTCTAGCGGGGGTACAAGAGACCCAGTACTTC
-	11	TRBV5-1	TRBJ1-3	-	CASRSGNTIYF	TGCGCCAGCCGCTCTGGAAACACCATATATTTT
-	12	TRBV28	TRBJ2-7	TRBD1	CASTQGVYEQYF	TGTGCCAGCACGCAGGGGGTGTACGAGCAGTACTTC
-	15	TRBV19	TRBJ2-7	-	CASSIGPDVAYEQYF	TGTGCCAGTAGTATCGGCCCGGACGTGGCCTACGAGCAGTACTTC
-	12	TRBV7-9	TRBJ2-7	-	CASSPSGSEQYF	TGTGCCAGCAGCCCCTCGGGAAGCGAGCAGTACTTC
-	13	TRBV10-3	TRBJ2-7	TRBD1	CASQGRLSYEQYF	TGTGCCTCACAGGGGCGCCTCTCCTACGAGCAGTACTTC
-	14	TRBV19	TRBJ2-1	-	CASSTTSSYNEQFF	TGTGCCAGTAGTACCACAAGCTCCTACAATGAGCAGTTCTTC
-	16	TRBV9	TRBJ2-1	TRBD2	CASSVEASGRAVEQFF	TGTGCCAGCAGCGTAGAAGCTAGCGGGAGGGCCGTTGAGCAGTTCTTC
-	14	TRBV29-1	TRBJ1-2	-	CSVEGGRGLGGYTF	TGCAGCGTTGAAGGAGGGCGGGGGTTGGGAGGCTACACCTTC
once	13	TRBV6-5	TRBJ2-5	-	CASRYRNQETQYF	TGTGCCAGCAGATACAGGAATCAAGAGACCCAGTACTTC
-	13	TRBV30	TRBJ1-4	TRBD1	CAAKGASGEKLFF	TGTGCCGCGAAGGGGGCGTCTGGGGAAAAACTGTTTTTT
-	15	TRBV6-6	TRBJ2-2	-	CASSYGRAGTGELFF	TGTGCCAGCAGTTACGGTAGAGCGGGCACCGGGGAGCTGTTTTTT
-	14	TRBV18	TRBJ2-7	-	CASSPPWDSYEQYF	TGTGCCAGCTCCCCCCCTTGGGACTCCTACGAGCAGTACTTC
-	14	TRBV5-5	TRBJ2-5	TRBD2	CASSGGGPQETQYF	TGTGCCAGCAGCGGCGGGGGACCCCAAGAGACCCAGTACTTC
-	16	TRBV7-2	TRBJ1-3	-	CASSNRGRDSGNTIYF	TGTGCCAGCAGTAACCGGGGCAGGGACTCTGGAAACACCATATATTTT
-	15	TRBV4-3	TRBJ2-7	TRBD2	CASSLGLAGLYEQYF	TGCGCCAGCAGCCTGGGACTAGCGGGATTGTACGAGCAGTACTTC
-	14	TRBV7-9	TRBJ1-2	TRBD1	CASSPGGGAYGYTF	TGTGCCAGCAGCCCTGGAGGGGGCGCCTATGGCTACACCTTC
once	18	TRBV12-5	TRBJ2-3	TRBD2	CASVLSLSGGADGDTQYF	TGTGCTAGTGTCCTATCCCTCAGCGGGGGGGCCGATGGAGATACGCAGTATTTT
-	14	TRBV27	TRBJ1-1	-	CASSLWAENTEAFF	TGTGCCAGCAGTTTATGGGCCGAGAACACTGAAGCTTTCTTT
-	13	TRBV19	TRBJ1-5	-	CASSISSGGPQHF	TGTGCCAGTAGTATATCATCGGGGGGACCCCAGCATTTT
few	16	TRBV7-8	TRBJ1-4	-	CASSPAWVATNEKLFF	TGTGCCAGCAGCCCCGCTTGGGTTGCAACTAATGAAAAACTGTTTTTT
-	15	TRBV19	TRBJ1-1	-	CASSTLVGSNTEAFF	TGTGCCAGTAGTACCCTCGTCGGTAGTAACACTGAAGCTTTCTTT
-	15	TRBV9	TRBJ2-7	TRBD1	CASSAQGALLYEQYF	TGTGCCAGCAGCGCTCAGGGGGCCCTCCTCTACGAGCAGTACTTC
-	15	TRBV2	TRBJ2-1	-	CASSENRVAGNEQFF	TGTGCCAGCAGTGAAAATCGGGTAGCAGGCAATGAGCAGTTCTTC
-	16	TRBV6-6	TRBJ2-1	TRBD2	CASSYPGLAGVNEQFF	TGTGCCAGCAGTTACCCGGGACTAGCGGGAGTCAATGAGCAGTTCTTC
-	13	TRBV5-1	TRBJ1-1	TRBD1	CASSQGATTEAFF	TGCGCCAGCAGTCAGGGGGCGACCACTGAAGCTTTCTTT
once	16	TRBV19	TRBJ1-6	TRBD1	CASQTGWSSYNSPLHF	TGTGCCAGTCAGACAGGGTGGAGCTCCTATAATTCACCCCTCCACTTT
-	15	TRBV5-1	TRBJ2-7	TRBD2	CASSLVGGGNYEQYF	TGCGCCAGCAGCTTGGTGGGCGGGGGGAACTACGAGCAGTACTTC
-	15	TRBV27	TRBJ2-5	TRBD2	CASSPGLADQETQYF	TGTGCCAGCAGTCCCGGACTAGCGGATCAAGAGACCCAGTACTTC
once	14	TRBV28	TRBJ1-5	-	CASSLSTGYQPQHF	TGTGCCAGCAGTTTATCCACAGGGTATCAGCCCCAGCATTTT